The 6 T cell receptor beta chains below come from one sample, sequenced in a study of T cell changes during pregnancy in multiple sclerosis. Produced via immunoSEQ multiplex PCR; TCRdb's table is partial and in-frame only. The table includes around 52,000 clones, roughly 94% detected once. The specimen was CD4+ T cells from peripheral blood mononuclear cells, collected in the second trimester of pregnancy. The receptor set was obtained from a female donor with multiple sclerosis, enrolled in a pregnancy study.

The chain has TRBV28 and TRBJ1-5; TRBD1 might be the D (6 bases). CDR1 and CDR2 (germline): MDHEN, SYDVKM. CDR3 size: 15 residues. V was trimmed by 6 bases and J by 3 bases, leaving 15 bases between them. CDR3 sequence: CASSTPGVDNQPQHF. The CDR3 region has the DNA TGTGCCAGCAGCACCCCAGGGGTGGACAATCAGCCCCAGCATTTT.

The J gene is TRBJ1-1, the V gene TRBV6-1; TRBD1 aligns across 7 bases. Trimming cost V 2 bases and J 7 bases; bases outside gene matches: 13. The length of the CDR3 is 16 residues. Germline lookup yields CDR1 MNHNS and CDR2 SASEGT. Here the CDR3 reads CASSERISAGGDEAFF. CDR3 bases: TGTGCCAGCAGTGAAAGGATTTCGGCAGGGGGTGATGAAGCTTTCTTT.

V usage is TRBV6-1 and J usage is TRBJ2-5, with TRBD2 matching over 9 bases. J lost 2 bases, V lost 7 bases, and 8 bases had no gene match. Germline V gene data show CDR1 as MNHNS and CDR2 as SASEGT. The CDR3 contains 15 residues. The CDR3 DNA follows: TGTGCCAGCACCCAACTGACTAGCGGACAAGAGACCCAGTACTTC. This translates into CASTQLTSGQETQYF.

V gene TRBV5-1 combines with J gene TRBJ2-1; perhaps TRBD1 as D (5 bases). This CDR3 is 15 amino acids long. The V gene's germline CDR1 is SGHRS and CDR2 YFSETQ. The V gene lost 3 bases and the J gene lost 5 bases, with 15 bases spanning the gap. The CDR3 bases are TGCGCCAGCAGCTCCGGATTCCAGGGCGACAATGAGCAGTTCTTC. Translated: CASSSGFQGDNEQFF. Variable domain in full (rest from reference TRBV5-1 and TRBJ2-1): KAGVTQTPRYLIKTRGQQVTLSCSPISGHRSVSWYQQTPGQGLQFLFEYFSETQRNKGNFPGRFSGRQFSNSRSEMNVSTLELGDSALYLCASSSGFQGDNEQFFGPGTRLTVL.

The V and J genes are TRBV5-6 and TRBJ2-5; tentative D call: TRBD1 (5 bases). Germline V gene sequence: CDR1 SGHDT, CDR2 YYEEEE. This CDR3 contains 16 residues. V was cut by 1 base and J by 1 base, with 14 bases left in between. The CDR3 reads CASSLPAGQFQETQYF. As DNA, the CDR3 is TGTGCCAGCAGCTTGCCCGCTGGACAATTCCAAGAGACCCAGTACTTC.

The chain has TRBV14 and TRBJ2-5; D is uncertain. With 0 bases removed from V and 7 bases from J, the gap between germline ends came to 9 bases. CDR3 length equals 13 residues. In germline, CDR1 is SGHDN, CDR2 FVKESK. CDR3 sequence (DNA): TGTGCCAGCAGCCAAGATACTTCCCTGACCCAGTACTTC. It encodes CASSQDTSLTQYF.